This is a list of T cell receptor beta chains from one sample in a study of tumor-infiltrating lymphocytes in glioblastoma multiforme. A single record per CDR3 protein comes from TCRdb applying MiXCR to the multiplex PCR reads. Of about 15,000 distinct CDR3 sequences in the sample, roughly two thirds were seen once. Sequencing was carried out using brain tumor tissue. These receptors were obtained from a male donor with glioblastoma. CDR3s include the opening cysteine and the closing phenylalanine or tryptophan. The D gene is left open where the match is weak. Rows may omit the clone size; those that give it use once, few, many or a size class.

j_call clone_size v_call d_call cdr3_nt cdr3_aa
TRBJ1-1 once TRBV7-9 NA TGTGCCAGCAGCTTATGGAAGGAAAAGCCTGAAGCTTTCTTT CASSLWKEKPEAFF
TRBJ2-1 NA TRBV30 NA TGTGCCTGGGAACGGATGAGCTCAGCTGAGCAGTTCTTC CAWERMSSAEQFF
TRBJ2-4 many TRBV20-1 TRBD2 TGCAGTGCAATCCCGGGACTAGGAAAAAACATTCGGTACTTC CSAIPGLGKNIRYF
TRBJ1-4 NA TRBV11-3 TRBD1 TGTGCCAGCAGCTTGGGACAGGGGACTAATGAAAAATTGTTTTTT CASSLGQGTNEKLFF
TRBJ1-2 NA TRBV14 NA TGTGCCAGCAGCCAAGTTCCGAACTATGGCTACACCTTC CASSQVPNYGYTF
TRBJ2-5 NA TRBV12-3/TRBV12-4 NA TGTGCCAGCAGAGGCTTAGGAGGGCCCGACTACTTC CASRGLGGPDYF
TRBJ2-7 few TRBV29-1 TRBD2 TGCAGCGTTGTACGGCGGGAGCCCCACGAGCAGTACTTC CSVVRREPHEQYF
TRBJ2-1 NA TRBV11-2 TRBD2 TGTGCCAGCAGCAAGGGACTAGCGGGATCAGGCAATGAGCAGTTCTTC CASSKGLAGSGNEQFF
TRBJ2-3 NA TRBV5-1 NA TGCGCCAGCAGTCGGAGTACAGATACCCAGTATTTT CASSRSTDTQYF
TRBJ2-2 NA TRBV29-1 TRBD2 TGCAGCGCGACCAGGACTAGCGGATTTAGAGGGGAGCTGTTTTTT CSATRTSGFRGELFF
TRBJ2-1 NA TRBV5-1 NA TGCGCCAGCAGCTCGGCGGAGGTCCATGAGCAGTTCTTC CASSSAEVHEQFF
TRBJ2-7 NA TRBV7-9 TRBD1 TGTGCCAGCAGGAACACGGGACAGGGGGTAGCCTACGAGCAGTATTTC CASRNTGQGVAYEQYF
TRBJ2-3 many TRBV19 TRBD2 TGTGCCTCGACTAGCGCGGGAGATACGCAGTATTTT CASTSAGDTQYF
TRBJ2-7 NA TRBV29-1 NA TGCAGCGTTATCGGGACCCTCTACGAGCAGTACTTC CSVIGTLYEQYF
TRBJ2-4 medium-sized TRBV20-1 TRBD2 TGCAGTTCGGGACTAGCGGGAAGGAACATTCAGTACTTC CSSGLAGRNIQYF
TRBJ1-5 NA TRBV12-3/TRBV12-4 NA TGTGCCAGCAGCATTCGAAGGGATCAGCCCCAGCATTTT CASSIRRDQPQHF
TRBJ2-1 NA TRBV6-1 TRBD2 TGTGCCAGCAGTCCTACTAGCGGGAGTTCGAATGAGCAGTTCTTC CASSPTSGSSNEQFF
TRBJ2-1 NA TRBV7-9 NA TGTGCCAGCAGCCCTACAATGACAGTGGCTAAGCAGTTCTTC CASSPTMTVAKQFF
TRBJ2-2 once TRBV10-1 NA TGCGCCAGCAGCGCTCTCTCCAGGGAGCTGTTTTTT CASSALSRELFF
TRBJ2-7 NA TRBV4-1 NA TGCGCCAGCAGCTTACTAAGGGGGGCTGAAGGAGAGCAGTACTTC CASSLLRGAEGEQYF
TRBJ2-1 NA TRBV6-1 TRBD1 TGTGCCAGCATACCTCAGGAGGGACAGGCAAATGAGCAGTTCTTC CASIPQEGQANEQFF
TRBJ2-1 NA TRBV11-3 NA TGTGTCGGCAGCTTAGTTCCCGATGAGCGGTTCTTC CVGSLVPDERFF
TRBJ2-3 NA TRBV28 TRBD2 TGTGCCAGCAGCCTTCTCTTAGCGGGGGGGAGGTATACGCATTATTTT CASSLLLAGGRYTHYF
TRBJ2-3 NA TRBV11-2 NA TGTGCCATCAGTACTATAGCGGCTGAAGATACGCAGTATTTT CAISTIAAEDTQYF
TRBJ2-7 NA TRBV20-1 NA TGCAGTGCTAGGGCACTAGCTGGAGTTCGTGAGCAGTACTTC CSARALAGVREQYF
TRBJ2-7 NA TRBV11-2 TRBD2 TGTGCCAGCAGCTTAAGCGGGGACGTACTACGAGAGCAGTACTTC CASSLSGDVLREQYF
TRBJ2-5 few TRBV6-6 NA TGTGCCAGCAGGGGGATGGAGACCCAGTACTTC CASRGMETQYF
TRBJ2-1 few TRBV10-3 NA TGCGCCATCAGCAACCGGTTATCGGGTAGTGGCGAGCAGTTCTTC CAISNRLSGSGEQFF
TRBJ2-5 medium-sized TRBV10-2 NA TGCGCCAGCAGGGGGAGAACTGGACTCATCTCGGGGGAGACCCAGTACTTC CASRGRTGLISGETQYF